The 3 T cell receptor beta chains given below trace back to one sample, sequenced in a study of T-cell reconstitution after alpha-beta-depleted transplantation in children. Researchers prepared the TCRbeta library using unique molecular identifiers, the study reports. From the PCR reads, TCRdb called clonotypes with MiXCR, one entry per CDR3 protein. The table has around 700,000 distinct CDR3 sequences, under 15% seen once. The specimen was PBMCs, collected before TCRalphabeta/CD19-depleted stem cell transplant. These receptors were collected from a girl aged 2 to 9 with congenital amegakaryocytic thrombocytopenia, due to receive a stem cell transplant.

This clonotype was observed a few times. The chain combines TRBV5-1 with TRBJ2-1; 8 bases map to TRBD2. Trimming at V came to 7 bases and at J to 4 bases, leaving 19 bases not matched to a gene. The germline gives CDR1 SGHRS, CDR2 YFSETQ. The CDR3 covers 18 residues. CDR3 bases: TGCGCCAGCCTCGACCGTGACGCCACTAGCGGCTTGTACAATGAGCAGTTCTTC. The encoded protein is CASLDRDATSGLYNEQFF. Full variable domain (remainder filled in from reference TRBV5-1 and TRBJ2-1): KAGVTQTPRYLIKTRGQQVTLSCSPISGHRSVSWYQQTPGQGLQFLFEYFSETQRNKGNFPGRFSGRQFSNSRSEMNVSTLELGDSALYLCASLDRDATSGLYNEQFFGPGTRLTVL.

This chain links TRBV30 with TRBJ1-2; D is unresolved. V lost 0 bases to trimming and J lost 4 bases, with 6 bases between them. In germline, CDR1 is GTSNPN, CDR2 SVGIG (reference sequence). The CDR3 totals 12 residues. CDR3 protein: CAWSVGAYGYTF. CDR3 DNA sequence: TGTGCCTGGAGTGTAGGTGCCTATGGCTACACCTTC. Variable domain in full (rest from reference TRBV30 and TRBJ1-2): SQTIHQWPATLVQPVGSPLSLECTVEGTSNPNLYWYRQAAGRGLQLLFYSVGIGQISSEVPQNLSASRPQDRQFILSSKKLLLSDSGFYLCAWSVGAYGYTFGSGTRLTVV.

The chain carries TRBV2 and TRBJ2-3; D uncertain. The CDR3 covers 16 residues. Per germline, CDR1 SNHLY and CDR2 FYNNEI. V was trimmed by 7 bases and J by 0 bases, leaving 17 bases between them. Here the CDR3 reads CASKTRTETSTDTQYF. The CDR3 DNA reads TGTGCCAGCAAAACGAGGACGGAGACTAGCACAGATACGCAGTATTTT.